This TCR beta chain was observed in a study of T cell responses to AZD1222 COVID-19 vaccine. Measured with immunoSEQ multiplex PCR; TCRdb has only the in-frame clones, and not every one. Found here are 150,000 to 250,000 clones, approximately 94% of them singletons; the top ten hold 1%. General study points: The number of AZD1222 recipients seropositive at baseline was only 6 or 7. Repertoire sampling happened only post peak T cell response. The sample set comprised mostly white British donors with more females, and clonal diversity was possibly underestimated. Two doses of AZD1222 preceded a rise in Spike-specific TCR breadth and depth.

Concerning this clone: Its antigen is unknown.

Sequenced here: peripheral blood, sampled 28 days after the second AZD1222 dose. This TCR derives from an adult who received the AZD1222 COVID-19 vaccine.

In DNA form, the CDR3 reads TGTGCCAGCAGCTTAATGGTGCGGGGGACGAACACTGAAGCTTTCTTT. It encodes CASSLMVRGTNTEAFF. The chain carries TRBV7-3 and TRBJ1-1, with D possibly TRBD1 on 5 matching bases. The CDR3 totals 16 residues. The germline V and J ends were trimmed by 1 base and 1 base, with 13 bases remaining between them. Germline CDR1 SGHTA, CDR2 FQGTGA.